This T cell receptor (beta chain) was sequenced for a study of T cell repertoires in aging, cancer and after chemotherapy. As for the study in general: Six age groups, ranging from 30 or younger to 70 or older, included the donors. Pre- and post-chemotherapy samples were paired from chronic lymphocytic leukemia patients treated with fludarabine- or bendamustine-based regimens.

Rearranged V-D-J TRB sequences were amplified with a mixed TRB-A/B primer pool. TCRdb analysed the multiplex PCR reads with MiXCR anew, one entry per CDR3 protein. The table has roughly 6,000 distinct CDR3 sequences, 38% seen once. The junction had 2 bases not matched to a gene; V was cut back by 4 bases and J by 0 bases. CDR1 and CDR2 (germline): LNHNV, YYDKDF (reference sequence). CDR3 size: 15 residues. Study observations and caveats: No conclusions about immunological memory after chemotherapy can be drawn from the repertoire data.

TCR beta rearrangements were amplified from peripheral blood genomic DNA. As for this clonotype: Its antigen is unknown.

The sample was blood. The receptor's source is a human donor with a blood cancer. The chain links TRBV15 to TRBJ2-1; 8 positions match TRBD1. The CDR3 bases are TGTGCCACCAGCAAAGACAGGGGCTCCTACAATGAGCAGTTCTTC. This sequence encodes CATSKDRGSYNEQFF.